The 10 T cell receptor beta chains given below trace back to one sample, sequenced in a study of T cells after yellow fever vaccination. TCRdb independently ran MiXCR on the 5' RACE reads; one entry per CDR3 protein. The profile shows 400,000 to 650,000 distinct CDR3 sequences, 20% to 25% of them singletons. Sequencing used PBMCs, obtained approximately 22 days after the first yellow fever vaccination. These receptors all come from a man younger than 35 who received the YFV17D yellow fever vaccine.

This chain links TRBV9 with TRBJ2-3, with 10 positions matching TRBD2. Per germline, CDR1 SGDLS and CDR2 YYNGEE. This CDR3 spans 17 amino acids. J was trimmed by 2 bases and V by 0 bases; bases with no gene match: 6. This CDR3 is CASSVGASGGFTDTQYF. The CDR3 DNA follows: TGTGCCAGCAGCGTAGGGGCTAGCGGGGGATTCACAGATACGCAGTATTTT.

The sample holds a few counts of this clonotype. The chain couples TRBV4-1 to TRBJ2-5; a weak D match, TRBD1 (5 bases). V gave up 5 bases and J gave up 5 bases, with 9 bases separating them. CDR3 length: 12 residues. Per germline, CDR1 MGHRA and CDR2 YSYEKL. The CDR3 nucleotides are TGCGCCAGCAGCGTGTCAGGGGAGACCCAGTACTTC. Protein product: CASSVSGETQYF.

The chain employs TRBV5-1 and TRBJ1-1, with TRBD1 as a possible D gene (5 bases). The CDR3 totals 14 residues. Germline CDR1 is SGHRS and CDR2 is YFSETQ. The V gene lost 5 bases and the J gene lost 7 bases, with 18 bases spanning the gap. The CDR3 sequence is CASSPTLWDGEAFF. The CDR3 DNA follows: TGCGCCAGCAGTCCTACCCTTTGGGACGGTGAAGCTTTCTTT.

This rearrangement joins TRBV6-1 to TRBJ2-5, with D possibly being TRBD2 (7 bases). CDR1 is MNHNS, CDR2 SASEGT, per germline. Deletions cut 4 bases from V and 2 bases from J, with 14 bases between. CDR3 length: 15 amino acids. The CDR3 reads CASSGGGGGQETQYF. The CDR3 coding sequence is TGTGCCAGCAGTGGGGGAGGGGGGGGACAAGAGACCCAGTACTTC.

This clonotype was counted only a few times. The CDR3, as DNA: TGTGCCAGCAGTTACAGCCGGGGTAATGAGCAGTACTTC. This translates into CASSYSRGNEQYF. V usage is TRBV6-5 and J usage is TRBJ2-7; D might be TRBD2 (5 bases). This CDR3 has 13 amino acids. Looked up from germline, CDR1 is MNHEY and CDR2 is SVGAGI. V was shortened by 2 bases and J by 7 bases, with 12 bases between the two germline ends.

The CDR3 DNA reads as TGTGCCAGCAGCTTAGCGGGGGGCGCCTCTCAGCCCCAGCATTTT. Amino acids: CASSLAGGASQPQHF. The V gene is TRBV7-2, the J gene TRBJ1-5; D might be TRBD1 (6 bases). Germline V CDR1 and CDR2: SGHTA, FQGNSA. Trimming cost V 0 bases and J 6 bases, with 12 bases left between them. The CDR3 contains 15 residues.

The table lists this clonotype with many counts. This sequence joins TRBV10-2 and TRBJ2-3, with a weak D call TRBD1 (6 bases). The CDR3 is 15 amino acids. Trimming took off 7 bases at V and 2 bases at J, with 16 bases between the two ends. Per germline, CDR1 WSHSY and CDR2 SAAADI. The CDR3 protein is CASMTGHHNTDTQYF. In DNA form, the CDR3 reads TGCGCCAGCATGACAGGACACCATAACACAGATACGCAGTATTTT.

The V and J genes are TRBV7-2 and TRBJ2-1; weak D call: TRBD2 (5 bases). The CDR3 loop spans 16 amino acids. V gave up 2 bases and J gave up 6 bases, with 17 bases separating them. The V gene's germline CDR1 is SGHTA and CDR2 FQGNSA. The CDR3 sequence: CASSLRREWNFNEQFF. DNA of the CDR3: TGTGCCAGCAGCTTAAGAAGGGAGTGGAATTTCAATGAGCAGTTCTTC.

The gene calls are TRBV7-9 and TRBJ1-2; no reliable D call. Germline CDR1 and CDR2: SEHNR and FQNEAQ (reference sequence). V lost 8 bases and J lost 4, with 20 bases in between. The CDR3 length is 15 residues. The CDR3 region is CASSYGVSPPYGYTF. Written as DNA, the CDR3 is TGTGCCAGCTCCTACGGGGTCTCACCACCCTATGGCTACACCTTC.

The table lists this clonotype with a few counts. The chain recombines TRBV7-2 with TRBJ2-7, with unresolved D. Germline CDR1 and CDR2: SGHTA and FQGNSA. V was trimmed by 2 bases and J by 5 bases, leaving 10 bases between them. CDR3 length: 13 residues. Here the CDR3 reads CASSLSVPNEQYV. CDR3 DNA: TGTGCCAGCAGCTTAAGTGTGCCCAACGAGCAGTACGTC.